A selection of T cell receptor beta chains follows, all from one sample in a study of a mutant IDH1 vaccine in newly diagnosed glioma. The repertoire was sequenced with immunoSEQ multiplex PCR; TCRdb's copy has only in-frame clones and lacks some. The profile shows 77,000 or so clones, 75% to 85% of them singletons. Their antigen targets remain unknown. The sequenced sample was PBMCs, obtained from a glioma patient whose treatment included an IDH1 peptide vaccine. The receptors were gathered from a man aged 35-49 years with glioma. CDR3s include the opening cysteine and the closing phenylalanine or tryptophan. The order of the fields is D gene, clone size, J gene, V gene, CDR3 protein, CDR3 DNA. A D gene is named only where the DNA matches it firmly. Only some rows state a clone size, as once, few, many or a class for expanded clones.

D: NA; size: many; J: TRBJ1-6; V: TRBV30; CDR3: CAWSPPLTRGLYVALHF; DNA: TGTGCCTGGAGTCCTCCCCTCACACGGGGGCTTTATGTAGCCCTCCACTTT
D: TRBD1; size: NA; J: TRBJ2-3; V: TRBV5-6; CDR3: CASSLYRGTDTQYF; DNA: TGTGCCAGCAGCCTGTACAGGGGAACAGATACGCAGTATTTT
D: NA; size: NA; J: TRBJ1-5; V: TRBV4-3; CDR3: CASSQGVGNQPQHF; DNA: TGCGCCAGCAGCCAAGGAGTGGGCAATCAGCCCCAGCATTTT
D: TRBD1; size: NA; J: TRBJ2-1; V: TRBV11-2; CDR3: CASSVRQGYNEQFF; DNA: TGTGCCAGCAGCGTGAGACAGGGGTACAATGAGCAGTTCTTC
D: TRBD2; size: NA; J: TRBJ2-1; V: TRBV11-2; CDR3: CASSPGRGGSHNEQFF; DNA: TGTGCCAGCAGCCCAGGGAGGGGCGGTTCCCACAATGAGCAGTTCTTC
D: TRBD1; size: NA; J: TRBJ1-6; V: TRBV10-3; CDR3: CAISESGQGSSPLHF; DNA: TGTGCCATCAGTGAGTCGGGACAGGGTTCCTCACCCCTCCACTTT
D: TRBD1; size: NA; J: TRBJ2-7; V: TRBV4-2; CDR3: CASSPTGGSSLDEQYF; DNA: TGTGCCAGCAGCCCGACAGGGGGAAGTTCTCTGGACGAGCAGTACTTC
D: TRBD2; size: NA; J: TRBJ2-3; V: TRBV4-2; CDR3: CASSQLAGLSTDTQYF; DNA: TGTGCCAGCAGCCAACTAGCGGGACTTAGCACAGATACGCAGTATTTT
D: NA; size: NA; J: TRBJ1-1; V: TRBV25-1; CDR3: CASGAPLGGLNTEAFF; DNA: TGTGCCAGCGGGGCCCCTCTAGGCGGCCTGAACACTGAAGCTTTCTTT
D: NA; size: once; J: TRBJ1-4; V: TRBV21-1; CDR3: CASSFTFHRDRDEKLFF; DNA: TGTGCCAGCAGCTTCACCTTCCACCGGGACAGGGACGAAAAACTGTTTTTT
D: NA; size: few; J: TRBJ2-1; V: TRBV2; CDR3: CASQPNEQFF; DNA: TGTGCCAGCCAACCTAATGAGCAGTTCTTC
D: NA; size: NA; J: TRBJ1-1; V: TRBV6-6; CDR3: CASSYGGDAEAFF; DNA: TGTGCCAGCAGTTACGGGGGTGATGCTGAAGCTTTCTTT
D: TRBD2; size: NA; J: TRBJ2-1; V: TRBV15; CDR3: CATSREGLADYNEQFF; DNA: TGTGCCACCAGCAGAGAGGGACTAGCGGACTACAATGAGCAGTTCTTC
D: NA; size: NA; J: TRBJ1-2; V: TRBV5-1; CDR3: CASSFDRSSYTF; DNA: TGCGCCAGCAGCTTTGACAGGAGTAGCTACACCTTC
D: TRBD2; size: NA; J: TRBJ2-3; V: TRBV28; CDR3: CASSVAGSTDTQYF; DNA: TGTGCCAGCAGCGTAGCGGGTAGCACAGATACGCAGTATTTT
D: NA; size: NA; J: TRBJ2-7; V: TRBV10-2; CDR3: CASSESGGQRGQYF; DNA: TGCGCCAGCAGTGAGTCTGGAGGCCAGAGGGGGCAGTACTTC
D: TRBD2; size: once; J: TRBJ2-1; V: TRBV19; CDR3: CASSNRLAGVEQFF; DNA: TGTGCCAGTAGTAATCGACTAGCGGGAGTGGAGCAGTTCTTC
D: NA; size: NA; J: TRBJ1-1; V: TRBV5-4; CDR3: CASSLDSFMNTEAFF; DNA: TGTGCCAGCAGCTTGGACAGTTTCATGAACACTGAAGCTTTCTTT
D: NA; size: NA; J: TRBJ2-7; V: TRBV10-3; CDR3: CAISASTALEQYF; DNA: TGTGCCATCAGTGCGAGCACTGCGCTGGAGCAGTACTTC
D: NA; size: NA; J: TRBJ1-5; V: TRBV19; CDR3: CASRRAENSNQPQHF; DNA: TGTGCCAGTAGAAGAGCGGAAAATAGCAATCAGCCCCAGCATTTT
D: NA; size: NA; J: TRBJ2-3; V: TRBV30; CDR3: CAWSVGGAKATDTQYF; DNA: TGTGCCTGGAGTGTGGGGGGGGCGAAGGCCACAGATACGCAGTATTTT
D: NA; size: NA; J: TRBJ1-1; V: TRBV18; CDR3: CASSPNRKNTEAFF; DNA: TGTGCCAGCTCACCGAACCGCAAAAACACTGAAGCTTTCTTT